This T cell receptor beta chain was retrieved from a study of cytomegalovirus exposure and HLA in healthy donors. The CDR3 runs 18 residues. Trimming removed 4 bases from V and 2 bases from J, with 21 bases in between. Germline CDR1 and CDR2: MGHDK and SYGVNS. Sequencing was performed with immunoSEQ multiplex PCR; in TCRdb, only in-frame clones are kept and a portion is missing. Seen here are more than 250,000 clones, about nine tenths observed once, and the top ten hold around 3.1%. The chain carries TRBV25-1 and TRBJ2-1, with TRBD1 as a possible D gene (6 bases). The receptor's source is a woman between 25 and 40 years old in good health and CMV-seronegative. Sequencing was carried out using PBMCs. In DNA form, the CDR3 reads TGTGCCAGCAGTGGTGCCTGGTTACCAGGGGCGGCCTACAATGAGCAGTTCTTC. It codes for CASSGAWLPGAAYNEQFF.